This TCR beta chain was recovered during a study of memory CD4+ T cells and cytomegalovirus serostatus (dated by TCRdb to 2018 to 2020). Regarding the research as a whole: A total of around 35 healthy Belgian adults, of whom 9 were CMV seropositive and 24 were CMV seronegative, were included in the cohort. To replicate a published TCR-based CMV serostatus classifier, the study sequenced CD4+ memory TCRbeta repertoires from a Belgian cohort whose cytomegalovirus serostatus was known. Paper-wide results and their limitations: Results were interpreted as suggesting that the CMV-associated TCR signature is largely present in the CD4+ memory repertoire. On the Belgian cohort, the classifier based on the original framework reached a median bootstrapped AUC of 0.95, with a 95% CI of 0.76-1.00. Among the 150 to 200 previously reported CMV-associated TCRbeta sequences, approximately 67 showed up in the CD4+ memory repertoires, with each one found in between one and five individuals. For CMV serostatus prediction, a median bootstrapped AUC of approximately 0.95 was reached with the original framework, and a median bootstrapped AUC of about 0.91 was reached with a US-trained random forest. Unlike the original study, which covered naive and memory CD4+ and CD8+ populations, the Belgian study sequenced only CD4+CD45RO+ memory cells.

Turning to this clone: No antigen is known for it. Base qualities are not recorded, but no much larger clone differs from it by a single base.

Genomic DNA was extracted from sorted cells with the Quick-DNA Microprep Kit. Amplification of TCRbeta DNA was done with the immunoSEQ hsTCRbeta kit, following the protocol from the manufacturer. TCRbeta libraries were sequenced on an Illumina MiSeq instrument. On the study's bioinformatics: Once out-of-frame sequences had been removed, a few million distinct TCRbeta sequences were left, which works out to an average of approximately 73,000 per individual. Two values were used to score each individual: the count of about 150 previously reported CMV-associated TCRbeta sequences and the total count of productive distinct TCRbeta sequences. A beta-binomial model was reimplemented in Python, and random forests from scikit-learn, run with default parameters, were trained on data from the US cohort. On the Belgian cohort, classifier performance was reported as the median AUC, along with percentile confidence intervals, across 10,000 bootstrap iterations. TCRdb re-hosts the immuneACCESS table, in-frame sequences only. Its copies lack some clones; in the studies checked, an unresolved V gene accounts for under half of them, and the cause for the rest is not known. That table supplies the V and J calls and clone size; D and trimming were determined from the DNA. The sample has about 61,000 clones on record, 75% to 85% of them singletons. The ten largest clones take up roughly 0.95% of the sample.

Single viable CD3+CD4+CD8-CD45RO+ cells were sorted as memory CD4+ T cells on a FACSAria II. CMV serostatus was assessed using a Roche Elecsys assay, by which serum IgG against CMV pp150, pp28, p38 and p52 was detected. After thawing, total CD4+ T cells were enriched by positive selection with CD4 magnetic microbeads. The samples came from a separate study whose specific focus was interrogating the CD4+ T cell memory repertoire. Following standard operating procedures, peripheral blood mononuclear cells were isolated and cryopreserved, while serum was kept at -80 degrees C. The staining relied on CD3-PerCP (BW264/56), CD4-APC (RPA-T4), CD45RO-PE (UCHT1) and CD8-Pacific Orange (3B5) antibodies, and Sytox blue was used to exclude non-viable cells. The germline V end is reduced by 4 bases and the J end by 3 bases; junction bases left unmatched: 10. The CDR3 sequence holds 16 residues, the cysteine and phenylalanine included. The DNA shown is the 48-base CDR3, in frame from base 1. Per the germline V gene, ENHRY is the CDR1 and SYGVKD is the CDR2.

The sequence was collected from an adult in good health and CMV-seronegative. The sequence is built from TRBV10-3 and TRBJ1-2, with 8 junctional bases fitting TRBD1. Sequenced material: memory CD4+ T cells from blood. The sequence in DNA is TGTGCCATCAGTGTGTTCAGGGGGCGATTGGACTATGGCTACACCTTC. Translated, it reads CAISVFRGRLDYGYTF.